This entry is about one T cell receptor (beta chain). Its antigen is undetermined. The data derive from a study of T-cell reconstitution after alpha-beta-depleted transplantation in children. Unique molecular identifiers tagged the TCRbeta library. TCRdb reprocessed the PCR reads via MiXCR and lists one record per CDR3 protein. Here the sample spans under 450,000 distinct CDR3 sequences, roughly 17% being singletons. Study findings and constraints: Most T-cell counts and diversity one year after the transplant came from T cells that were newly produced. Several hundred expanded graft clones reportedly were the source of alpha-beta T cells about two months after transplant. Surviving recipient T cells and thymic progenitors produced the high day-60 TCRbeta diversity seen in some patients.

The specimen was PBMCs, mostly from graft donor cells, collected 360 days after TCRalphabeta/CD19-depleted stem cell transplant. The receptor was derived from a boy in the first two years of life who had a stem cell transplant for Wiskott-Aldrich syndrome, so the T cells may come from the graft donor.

The CDR3 DNA reads as TGTGCCAGCTCACTTTTAACCGGTGTCCCCGGCGAGCAGTACTTC. Translated: CASSLLTGVPGEQYF. The chain links TRBV18 to TRBJ2-7; D unresolved. Trimming pared 4 bases from V and 6 bases from J, leaving 19 bases between. The CDR3 contains 15 residues. Germline assignment: CDR1 KGHSH and CDR2 LQKENI. Complete variable domain (other parts from reference TRBV18 and TRBJ2-7): NAGVMQNPRHLVRRRGQEARLRCSPMKGHSHVYWYRQLPEEGLKFMVYLQKENIIDESGMPKERFSAEFPKEGPSILRIQQVVRGDSAAYFCASSLLTGVPGEQYFGPGTRLTVT.